These 22 T cell receptor beta chains were sequenced from one sample in a study of blood T cell repertoires in COVID-19. Measured with immunoSEQ multiplex PCR; TCRdb has only the in-frame clones, and not every one. The sample consists of 380,000 or so clones, less than 90% of them appearing once. Input material: peripheral blood. These receptor sequences come from a woman aged 60 to 75 with COVID-19, enrolled during active disease.

V gene TRBV3-1 (or the pseudogene TRBV3-2) combines with J gene TRBJ2-1; D gene unclear. V was pared by 0 bases and J by 2 bases, with 14 bases between. The CDR3 extends over 17 amino acids. Germline values: CDR1 LGHDT, CDR2 YNNKEL (reference sequence). The CDR3 DNA reads TGTGCCAGCAGCCAAGAATCGCCGGTCGAAACCTACAATGAGCAGTTCTTC. This translates into CASSQESPVETYNEQFF.

Turning to this clone: The sample contains more than one DNA sequence encoding this CDR3. This sequence joins TRBV9 and TRBJ2-5; D remains unclear. Between the trimmed V and J ends, which lost 0 bases and 2 bases, there was a span of 5 bases. Germline CDR1 is SGDLS and CDR2 is YYNGEE. The CDR3 is 13 amino acids. The CDR3 nucleotides are TGTGCCAGCAGCGTAGGCAGGCAAGAGACCCAGTACTTC. This gives the protein CASSVGRQETQYF. The full variable domain, completed using reference TRBV9 and TRBJ2-5, is DSGVTQTPKHLITATGQRVTLRCSPRSGDLSVYWYQQSLDQGLQFLIQYYNGEERAKGNILERFSAQQFPDLHSELNLSSLELGDSALYFCASSVGRQETQYFGPGTRLLVL.

The chain joins TRBV27 to TRBJ1-4; D is ambiguous. CDR3 length: 15 amino acids. Trimming removed 4 bases at V and 0 bases at J, with 9 bases between. Germline V gene data show CDR1 as MNHEY and CDR2 as SMNVEV (reference sequence). CDR3 loop: CASSSRPATNEKLFF. In nucleotides, the CDR3 is TGTGCCAGCAGTTCCCGTCCTGCAACTAATGAAAAACTGTTTTTT.

V gene TRBV13 combines with J gene TRBJ2-1; the match to TRBD2 covers 9 bases. CDR1 is PRHDT, CDR2 FYEKMQ, per germline (reference sequence). J lost 2 bases, V lost 5 bases, and 7 bases had no gene match. This CDR3 region has 16 residues. The chain's CDR3 is CASSSEAGGAYNEQFF. The CDR3 region has the DNA TGTGCCAGCAGCAGCGAGGCGGGGGGGGCCTACAATGAGCAGTTCTTC.

The CDR3 bases are TGCGCCAGCAGCCAAGACCCCTGGAGCGGGGGACAAGATACGCAGTATTTT. It yields the protein CASSQDPWSGGQDTQYF. V usage is TRBV4-3 and J usage is TRBJ2-3, with 8 nucleotides matching TRBD2. Germline CDR1 LGHNA, CDR2 YSLEER. This CDR3 comprises 17 residues. After removal of 0 bases from V and 5 bases from J, the junction contained 10 bases not matched to a gene.

The chain uses TRBV7-8 and TRBJ1-5; 7 bases agree with TRBD1. Per the germline V gene, CDR1 is SGHVS and CDR2 is FQNEAQ. V gave up 5 bases and J gave up 3 bases; unmatched junction bases: 7. There are 15 residues in the CDR3. This CDR3 reads CASSDRDQDNQPQHF. The CDR3 nucleotides read TGTGCCAGCAGCGACAGGGACCAGGACAATCAGCCCCAGCATTTT. The full variable domain, in which reference TRBV7-8 and TRBJ1-5 provide the parts outside the CDR3, is GAGVSQSPRYKVAKRGQDVALRCDPISGHVSLFWYQQALGQGPEFLTYFQNEAQLDKSGLPSDRFFAERPEGSVSTLKIQRTQQEDSAVYLCASSDRDQDNQPQHFGDGTRLSIL.

The chain employs TRBV3-1 (or the pseudogene TRBV3-2) and TRBJ2-7; 9 bases are shared with TRBD1. The germline gives CDR1 LGHDT, CDR2 YNNKEL (reference sequence). The CDR3 spans 12 residues. The J segment lost 6 bases and the V segment lost 6 bases, leaving 3 bases of the junction unmatched. The CDR3 nucleotides read TGTGCCAGCAGACGACAGGGGGGCGAGCAGTACTTC. It translates to CASRRQGGEQYF.

V is TRBV7-8 and J is TRBJ2-1; 7 bases are a match to TRBD2. This CDR3 comprises 16 residues. Germline CDR1 is SGHVS and CDR2 is FQNEAQ. Germline trimming cut 5 bases from V and 0 bases from J; bases unmatched to any gene: 7. CDR3 residues: CASSPRAGSSYNEQFF. The CDR3 nucleotides read TGTGCCAGCAGCCCCCGAGCGGGGAGCTCCTACAATGAGCAGTTCTTC.

The gene calls are TRBV6-5 and TRBJ1-2; 8 nucleotides align to TRBD1. This CDR3 has 14 residues. Losses at the gene ends were 5 bases for V and 3 bases for J; bases not matched to a gene: 5. Germline CDR1 MNHEY, CDR2 SVGAGI. The DNA of the CDR3 is TGTGCCAGCAGTCACAGACAGGGGCACTATGGCTACACCTTC. This gives the protein CASSHRQGHYGYTF.

The rearrangement joins TRBV13 to TRBJ1-2; possibly TRBD1 for D (5 bases). CDR1 and CDR2 from the germline V gene are PRHDT and FYEKMQ (reference sequence). With 0 bases removed from V and 8 bases from J, the gap between germline ends came to 22 bases. The CDR3 spans 17 residues. The CDR3 protein is CASSLGVRTQVPGGYTF. CDR3 DNA: TGTGCCAGCAGCTTAGGAGTTAGGACCCAGGTTCCAGGGGGCTACACCTTC.

The CDR3, as DNA: TGCGCCAGCAGCCAAGAAAGGACAAGTGAAAAACTGTTTTTT. This codes for CASSQERTSEKLFF. This chain connects TRBV4-1 to TRBJ1-4, with D possibly matching TRBD1 (5 bases). The CDR3 spans 14 residues. The germline CDR1 and CDR2 sequences are MGHRA and YSYEKL. The V and J ends lost 0 bases and 7 bases respectively, with 9 bases between them.

This rearrangement joins TRBV29-1 to TRBJ2-7; 13 bases are shared with TRBD2. Trimming at V came to 7 bases and at J to 7 bases, leaving 13 bases not matched to a gene. The CDR3 contains 15 residues. CDR1 and CDR2 (germline): SQVTM, ANQGSEA. The CDR3, as DNA: TGCAGCGCTGTCAAGACTAGCGGGGGGCCCCTTGAGCAGTACTTC. This sequence encodes CSAVKTSGGPLEQYF.

This clone occurred many times. The chain recombines TRBV2 with TRBJ1-5; no reliable D call. The CDR3 has 13 amino acids. Between the trimmed V and J ends, which lost 7 bases and 0 bases, there was a span of 7 bases. CDR1 SNHLY and CDR2 FYNNEI come from the germline V gene. DNA of the CDR3: TGTGCCAGCAAGTCCTATAGCAATCAGCCCCAGCATTTT. Protein: CASKSYSNQPQHF. The variable domain in full, completed from reference TRBV2 and TRBJ1-5, reads EPEVTQTPSHQVTQMGQEVILRCVPISNHLYFYWYRQILGQKVEFLVSFYNNEISEKSEIFDDQFSVERPDGSNFTLKIRSTKLEDSAMYFCASKSYSNQPQHFGDGTRLSIL.

V and J are TRBV7-3 and TRBJ2-2; D might be TRBD2 (5 bases). The germline gives CDR1 SGHTA, CDR2 FQGTGA. V lost 3 bases to trimming and J lost 5 bases, with 7 bases between them. This CDR3 has 13 residues. CDR3 nucleotide sequence: TGTGCCAGCAGCTTGGGAGAGACCGGGGAGCTGTTTTTT. Translating gives CASSLGETGELFF.

The V gene is TRBV11-2, the J gene TRBJ2-5, with TRBD2 as a possible D gene (5 bases). Deletions cut 5 bases from V and 5 bases from J, with 12 bases between. Germline CDR1 is SGHAT and CDR2 is FQNNGV. CDR3 length: 13 amino acids. The CDR3 DNA is TGTGCCAGCAGCAAATACGGGGAGGAGACCCAGTACTTC. Translating it yields CASSKYGEETQYF.

This clone turned up a few times. This chain uses TRBV7-9 with TRBJ1-1, with D unresolved. With 5 bases removed from V and 1 base from J, the gap between germline ends came to 8 bases. Germline loops: CDR1 SEHNR, CDR2 FQNEAQ (reference sequence). This CDR3 comprises 13 residues. CDR3 sequence: CASSADWNTEAFF. The DNA of the CDR3 is TGTGCCAGCAGCGCAGATTGGAACACTGAAGCTTTCTTT.

V is TRBV9 and J is TRBJ1-6; D is perhaps TRBD1 (6 bases). The CDR3 is 17 residues long. Per the germline V gene, CDR1 is SGDLS and CDR2 is YYNGEE. The V end was cut by 0 bases, the J end by 8 bases, with 18 bases between. In nucleotides, the CDR3 is TGTGCCAGCAGCGTAGCCGCACAGGGAGAGGGCCATTCACCCCTCCACTTT. Its protein product is CASSVAAQGEGHSPLHF.

This chain links TRBV7-3 with TRBJ2-1; 10 bases agree with TRBD2. The CDR3 sequence is 16 residues long. From germline, CDR1 is SGHTA and CDR2 FQGTGA. V gave up 1 base and J gave up 8 bases; unmatched junction bases: 8. The CDR3 region has the DNA TGTGCCAGCAGCTTAAGGCAGGCTAGCGGGGGCCATGAGCAGTTCTTC. This codes for CASSLRQASGGHEQFF.

The gene calls are TRBV15 and TRBJ2-3; D remains ambiguous. V was shortened by 1 base and J by 4 bases, with 9 bases between the two germline ends. Looked up from germline, CDR1 is LNHNV and CDR2 is YYDKDF (reference sequence). CDR3 length: 14 amino acids. The DNA for the CDR3 is TGTGCCACCAGCAGAGGTGTGGCAGCAGATACGCAGTATTTT. Its translation is CATSRGVAADTQYF. The entire variable domain, with the rest obtained from reference TRBV15 and TRBJ2-3, is as follows: DAMVIQNPRYQVTQFGKPVTLSCSQTLNHNVMYWYQQKSSQAPKLLFHYYDKDFNNEADTPDNFQSRRPNTSFCFLDIRSPGLGDTAMYLCATSRGVAADTQYFGPGTRLTVL.

The chain joins TRBV7-9 to TRBJ2-5; D might be TRBD1 (5 bases). The CDR3 spans 13 residues. Trimming shortened V by 3 bases and J by 3 bases, and 8 bases separated the two germline ends. In germline, CDR1 is SEHNR, CDR2 FQNEAQ (reference sequence). Here the CDR3 DNA reads TGTGCCAGCAGCTTTACAGGTGAAGAGACCCAGTACTTC. Residues: CASSFTGEETQYF.

V usage is TRBV6-4 and J usage is TRBJ2-5, with a possible D match to TRBD1 (6 bases). V dropped 4 bases and J dropped 1 base, with 7 bases sitting between them. This CDR3 has 13 residues. Germline lookup yields CDR1 MRHNA and CDR2 SNTAGT. Here the CDR3 reads CASSVTGQETQYF. The CDR3 DNA reads as TGTGCCAGCAGTGTGACAGGCCAAGAGACCCAGTACTTC.

The V gene is TRBV4-1, the J gene TRBJ2-3; 12 bases line up with TRBD2. The germline V gene has CDR1 MGHRA and CDR2 YSYEKL. The V and J ends lost 4 bases and 3 bases, in that order; junction bases with no gene match: 5. The CDR3 is 16 residues long. In nucleotides, the CDR3 is TGCGCCAGCAGCCTTTCCGGGACTAGCGGGACAGATACGCAGTATTTT. Amino acid sequence: CASSLSGTSGTDTQYF.